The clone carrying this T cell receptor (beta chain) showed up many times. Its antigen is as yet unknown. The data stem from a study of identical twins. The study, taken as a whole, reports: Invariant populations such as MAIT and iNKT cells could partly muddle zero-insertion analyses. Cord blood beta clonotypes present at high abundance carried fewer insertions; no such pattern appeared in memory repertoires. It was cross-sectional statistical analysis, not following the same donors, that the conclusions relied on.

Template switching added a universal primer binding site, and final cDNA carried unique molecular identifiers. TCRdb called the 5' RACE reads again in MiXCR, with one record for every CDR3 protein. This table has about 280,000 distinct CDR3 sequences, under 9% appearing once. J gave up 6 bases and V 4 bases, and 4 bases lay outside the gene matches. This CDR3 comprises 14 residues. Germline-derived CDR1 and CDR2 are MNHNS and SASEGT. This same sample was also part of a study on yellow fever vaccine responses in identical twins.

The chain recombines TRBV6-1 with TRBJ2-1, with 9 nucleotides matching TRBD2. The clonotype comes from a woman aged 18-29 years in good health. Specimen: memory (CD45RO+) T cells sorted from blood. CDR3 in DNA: TGTGCCAGCAGTGGCGGGGGGGCAGTCAATGAGCAGTTCTTC. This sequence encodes CASSGGGAVNEQFF.